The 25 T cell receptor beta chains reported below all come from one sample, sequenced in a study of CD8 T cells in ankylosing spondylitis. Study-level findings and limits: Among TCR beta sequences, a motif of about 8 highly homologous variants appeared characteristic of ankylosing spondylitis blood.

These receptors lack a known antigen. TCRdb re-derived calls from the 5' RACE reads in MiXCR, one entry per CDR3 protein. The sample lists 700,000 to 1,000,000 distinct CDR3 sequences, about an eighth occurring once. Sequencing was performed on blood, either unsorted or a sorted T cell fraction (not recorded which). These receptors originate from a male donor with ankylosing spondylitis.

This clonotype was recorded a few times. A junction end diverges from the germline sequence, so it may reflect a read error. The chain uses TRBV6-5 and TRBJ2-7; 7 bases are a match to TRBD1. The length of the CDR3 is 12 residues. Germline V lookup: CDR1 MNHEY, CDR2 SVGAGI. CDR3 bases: TGTGCCAGCAGTCAAACTGACAGGGTAGTTCACTTC. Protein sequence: CASSQTDRVVHF.

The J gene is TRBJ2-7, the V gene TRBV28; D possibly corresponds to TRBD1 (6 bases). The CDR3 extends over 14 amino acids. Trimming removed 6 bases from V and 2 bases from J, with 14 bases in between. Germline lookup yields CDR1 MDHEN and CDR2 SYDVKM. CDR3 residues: CASSKGVGPYEQYF. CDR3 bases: TGTGCCAGCAGCAAGGGGGTGGGACCCTACGAGCAGTACTTC.

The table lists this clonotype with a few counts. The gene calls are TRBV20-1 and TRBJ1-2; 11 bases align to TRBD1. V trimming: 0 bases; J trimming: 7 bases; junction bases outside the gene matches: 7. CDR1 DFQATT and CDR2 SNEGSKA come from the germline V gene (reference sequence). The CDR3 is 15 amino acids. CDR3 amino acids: CSARDWDRGWFGYTF. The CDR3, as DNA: TGCAGTGCTAGAGACTGGGACAGGGGGTGGTTTGGCTACACCTTC.

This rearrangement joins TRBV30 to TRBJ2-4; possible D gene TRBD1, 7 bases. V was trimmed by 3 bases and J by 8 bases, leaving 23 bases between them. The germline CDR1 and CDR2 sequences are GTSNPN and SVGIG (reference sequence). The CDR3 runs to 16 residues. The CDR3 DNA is TGTGCCTGGAGGAGGCCCACGGGCAGGGGGGTGGACATTCAGTACTTC. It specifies CAWRRPTGRGVDIQYF.

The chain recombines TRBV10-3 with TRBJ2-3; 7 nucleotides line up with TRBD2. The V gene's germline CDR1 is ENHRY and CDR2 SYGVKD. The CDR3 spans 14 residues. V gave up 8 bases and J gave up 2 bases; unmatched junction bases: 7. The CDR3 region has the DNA TGTGCCATCGGGTGGGAGGGAAACACAGATACGCAGTATTTT. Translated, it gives CAIGWEGNTDTQYF.

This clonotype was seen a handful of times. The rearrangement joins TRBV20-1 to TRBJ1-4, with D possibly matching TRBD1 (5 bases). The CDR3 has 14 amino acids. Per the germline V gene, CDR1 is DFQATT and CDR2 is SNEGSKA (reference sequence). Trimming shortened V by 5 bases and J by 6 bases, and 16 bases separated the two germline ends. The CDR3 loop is CSAHIRATDEKLFF. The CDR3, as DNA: TGCAGTGCTCACATCAGGGCGACAGATGAAAAACTGTTTTTT.

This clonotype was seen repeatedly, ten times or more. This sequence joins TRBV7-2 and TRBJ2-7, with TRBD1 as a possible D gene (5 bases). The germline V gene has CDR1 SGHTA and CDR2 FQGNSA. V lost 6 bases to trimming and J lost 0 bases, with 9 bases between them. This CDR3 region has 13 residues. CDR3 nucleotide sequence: TGTGCCAGCAGTTCCAGGGTCTCCTACGAGCAGTACTTC. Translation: CASSSRVSYEQYF.

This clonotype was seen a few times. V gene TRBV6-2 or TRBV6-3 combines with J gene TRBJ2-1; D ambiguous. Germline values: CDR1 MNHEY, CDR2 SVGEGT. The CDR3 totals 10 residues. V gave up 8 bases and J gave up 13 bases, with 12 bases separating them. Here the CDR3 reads CASGRWGQFF. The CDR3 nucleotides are TGTGCCAGCGGACGCTGGGGACAGTTCTTC.

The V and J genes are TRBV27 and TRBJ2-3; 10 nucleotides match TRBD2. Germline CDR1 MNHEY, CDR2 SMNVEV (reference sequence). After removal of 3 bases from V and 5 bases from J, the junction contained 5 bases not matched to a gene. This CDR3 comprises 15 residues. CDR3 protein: CASSFPSGGKDTQYF. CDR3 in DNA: TGTGCCAGCAGTTTCCCTAGCGGGGGTAAAGATACGCAGTATTTT.

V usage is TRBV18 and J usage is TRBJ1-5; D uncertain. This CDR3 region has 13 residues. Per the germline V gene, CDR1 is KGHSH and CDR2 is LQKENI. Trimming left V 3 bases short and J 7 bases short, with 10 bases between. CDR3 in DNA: TGTGCCAGCTCACCGGTCGAGGGACAGCCCCAGCATTTT. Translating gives CASSPVEGQPQHF.

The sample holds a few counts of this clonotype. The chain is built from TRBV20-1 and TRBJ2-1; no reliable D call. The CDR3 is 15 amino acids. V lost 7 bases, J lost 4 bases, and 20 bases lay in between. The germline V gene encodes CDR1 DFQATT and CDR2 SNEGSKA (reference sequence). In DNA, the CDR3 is TGCAGTGTCCTGTTGTTGGTGGGCCCTTACAATGAGCAGTTCTTC. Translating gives CSVLLLVGPYNEQFF.

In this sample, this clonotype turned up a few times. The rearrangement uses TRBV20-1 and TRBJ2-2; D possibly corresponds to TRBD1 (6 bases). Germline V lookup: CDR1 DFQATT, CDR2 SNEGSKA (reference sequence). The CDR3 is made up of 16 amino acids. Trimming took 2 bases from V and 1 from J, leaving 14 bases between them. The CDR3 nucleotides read TGCAGTGCTAGATTCTCAGGGGCTCAGAACACCGGGGAGCTGTTTTTT. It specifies CSARFSGAQNTGELFF.

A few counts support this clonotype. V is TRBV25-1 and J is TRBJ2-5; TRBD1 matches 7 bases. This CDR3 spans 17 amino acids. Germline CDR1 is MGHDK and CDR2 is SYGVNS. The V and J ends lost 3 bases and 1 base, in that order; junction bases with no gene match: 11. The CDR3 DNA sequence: TGTGCCAGCAGTGACAGTTTTCGACAGGGTATCCAAGAGACCCAGTACTTC. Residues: CASSDSFRQGIQETQYF.

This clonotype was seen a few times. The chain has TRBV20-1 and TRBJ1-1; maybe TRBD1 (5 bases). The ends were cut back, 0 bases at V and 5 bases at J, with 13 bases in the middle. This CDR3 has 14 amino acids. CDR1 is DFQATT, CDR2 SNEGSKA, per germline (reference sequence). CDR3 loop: CSARDSMWGTEAFF. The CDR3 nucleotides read TGCAGTGCTAGAGATTCTATGTGGGGGACTGAAGCTTTCTTT.

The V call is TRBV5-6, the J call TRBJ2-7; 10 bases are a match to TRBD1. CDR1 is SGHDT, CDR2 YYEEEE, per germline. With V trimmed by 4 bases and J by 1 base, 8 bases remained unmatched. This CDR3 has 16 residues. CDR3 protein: CASSRSDRGLSYEQYF. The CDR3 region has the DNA TGTGCCAGCAGCCGCTCTGACAGGGGGCTATCCTACGAGCAGTACTTC.

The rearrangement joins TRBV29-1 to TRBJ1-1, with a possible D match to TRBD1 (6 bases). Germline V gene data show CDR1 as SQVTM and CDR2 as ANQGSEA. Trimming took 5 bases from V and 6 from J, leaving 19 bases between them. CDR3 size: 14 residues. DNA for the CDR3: TGCAGCGTTACACATTGGGGGGGGCATCCTGAAGCTTTCTTT. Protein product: CSVTHWGGHPEAFF.

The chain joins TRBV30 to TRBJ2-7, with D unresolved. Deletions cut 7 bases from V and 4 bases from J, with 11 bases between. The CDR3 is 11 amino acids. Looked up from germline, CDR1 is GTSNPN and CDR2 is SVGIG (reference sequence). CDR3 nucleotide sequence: TGTGCCTTTCAGGACGCTTACGAGCAGTACTTC. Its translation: CAFQDAYEQYF.

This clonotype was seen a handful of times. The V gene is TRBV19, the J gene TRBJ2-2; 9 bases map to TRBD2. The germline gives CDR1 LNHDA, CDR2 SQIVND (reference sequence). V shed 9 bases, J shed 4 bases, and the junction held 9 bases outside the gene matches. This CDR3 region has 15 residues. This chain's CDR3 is CASSREGLLTGELFF. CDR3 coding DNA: TGTGCCAGCTCGCGGGAGGGACTCCTCACCGGGGAGCTGTTTTTT.

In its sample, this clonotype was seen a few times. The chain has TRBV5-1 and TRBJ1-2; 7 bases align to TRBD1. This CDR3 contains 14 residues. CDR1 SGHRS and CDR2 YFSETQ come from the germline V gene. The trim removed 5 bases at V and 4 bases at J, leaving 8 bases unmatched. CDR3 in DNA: TGCGCCAGCAGAGAAACAGGGGACGGCTATGGCTACACCTTC. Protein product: CASRETGDGYGYTF.

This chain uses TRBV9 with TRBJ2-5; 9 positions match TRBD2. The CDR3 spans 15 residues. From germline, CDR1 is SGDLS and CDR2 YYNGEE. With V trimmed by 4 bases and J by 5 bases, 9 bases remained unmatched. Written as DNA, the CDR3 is TGTGCCAGCAGCCCCGGGACTAGCTCGAAGGAGACCCAGTACTTC. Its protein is CASSPGTSSKETQYF.

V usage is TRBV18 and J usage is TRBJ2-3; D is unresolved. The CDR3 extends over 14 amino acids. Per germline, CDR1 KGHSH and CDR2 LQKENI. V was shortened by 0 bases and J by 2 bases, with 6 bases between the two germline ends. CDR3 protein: CASSPPAYTDTQYF. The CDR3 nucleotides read TGTGCCAGCTCACCACCGGCATACACAGATACGCAGTATTTT.

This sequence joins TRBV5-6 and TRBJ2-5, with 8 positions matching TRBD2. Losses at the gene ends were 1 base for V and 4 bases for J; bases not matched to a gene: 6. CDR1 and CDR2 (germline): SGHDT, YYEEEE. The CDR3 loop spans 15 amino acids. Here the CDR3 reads CASSLPGGGIETQYF. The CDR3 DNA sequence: TGTGCCAGCAGCTTGCCGGGAGGGGGAATAGAGACCCAGTACTTC.

The CDR3 protein is CASSLLAGWQETQYF. DNA for the CDR3: TGCGCCAGCAGCCTCCTAGCGGGATGGCAAGAGACCCAGTACTTC. The chain couples TRBV5-1 to TRBJ2-5; TRBD2 matches at 9 bases. V was pared by 4 bases and J by 2 bases, with 6 bases of the junction left unmatched. The CDR3 runs 15 residues. Germline V gene data show CDR1 as SGHRS and CDR2 as YFSETQ.

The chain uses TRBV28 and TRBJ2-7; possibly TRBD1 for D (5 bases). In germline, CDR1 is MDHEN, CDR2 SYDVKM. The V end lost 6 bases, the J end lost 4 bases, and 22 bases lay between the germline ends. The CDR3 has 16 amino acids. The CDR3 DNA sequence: TGTGCCAGCAGCTACCCCCTAGGACAAGGACAATACGAGCAGTACTTC. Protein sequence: CASSYPLGQGQYEQYF.

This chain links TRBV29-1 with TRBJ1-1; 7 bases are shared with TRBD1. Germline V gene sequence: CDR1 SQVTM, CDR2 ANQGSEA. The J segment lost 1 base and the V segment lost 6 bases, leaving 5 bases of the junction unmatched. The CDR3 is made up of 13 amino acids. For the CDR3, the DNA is TGCAGCGTAATGGGGACAGCGAACACTGAAGCTTTCTTT. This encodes CSVMGTANTEAFF.